Detailed here is one TCR beta chain. No antigen is known for it. The sample is drawn from a study of OX40 agonist ivuxolimab in advanced cancers. Regarding the study as a whole: Expanded peripheral T cell antigen specificity was not determined.

This CDR3 contains 14 residues. Germline loops: CDR1 SGHTA, CDR2 FQGNSA. V shed 3 bases, J shed 1 base, and the junction held 2 bases outside the gene matches. Profiled with immunoSEQ multiplex PCR; TCRdb holds only in-frame clones, not every one. The table shows about 81,000 clones, with 85% to 90% occurring only once. This sequence joins TRBV7-2 and TRBJ1-1; TRBD1 agrees at 7 bases. The receptor comes from an adult with an advanced solid tumor such as melanoma, head and neck, liver or kidney cancer. This specimen consisted of CD4+ or CD8+ T cells sorted from blood, obtained in a trial of the OX40 agonist ivuxolimab. The CDR3 DNA reads as TGTGCCAGCAGCTTTGACAGGGCGAACACTGAAGCTTTCTTT. This gives the protein CASSFDRANTEAFF.